The following is a T cell receptor (beta chain) sequence with its context. This sample stems from a study of OX40 agonist ivuxolimab in advanced cancers. The wider study: Patients received ivuxolimab, an intravenous treatment, every 2 weeks at 0.01 to 10 mg/kg.

Sequencing used immunoSEQ multiplex PCR; TCRdb keeps in-frame clones, though not all of them. This sample yields 45,000 to 65,000 clones, of which more than 65% are seen a single time; approximately 6.8% belongs to the top ten. Trimming left V 3 bases short and J 5 bases short, with 7 bases between. The CDR3 runs to 12 residues. In germline, CDR1 is MDHEN, CDR2 SYDVKM. V usage is TRBV28 and J usage is TRBJ2-5; D may be TRBD2 (5 bases). This material consisted of CD4+ or CD8+ T cells sorted from blood, taken in a trial of the OX40 agonist ivuxolimab. The source of this sequence is an adult with an advanced solid tumor such as melanoma, head and neck, liver or kidney cancer. CDR3 sequence: CASSLVAETQYF. CDR3 DNA sequence: TGTGCCAGCAGTTTGGTAGCGGAGACCCAGTACTTC.